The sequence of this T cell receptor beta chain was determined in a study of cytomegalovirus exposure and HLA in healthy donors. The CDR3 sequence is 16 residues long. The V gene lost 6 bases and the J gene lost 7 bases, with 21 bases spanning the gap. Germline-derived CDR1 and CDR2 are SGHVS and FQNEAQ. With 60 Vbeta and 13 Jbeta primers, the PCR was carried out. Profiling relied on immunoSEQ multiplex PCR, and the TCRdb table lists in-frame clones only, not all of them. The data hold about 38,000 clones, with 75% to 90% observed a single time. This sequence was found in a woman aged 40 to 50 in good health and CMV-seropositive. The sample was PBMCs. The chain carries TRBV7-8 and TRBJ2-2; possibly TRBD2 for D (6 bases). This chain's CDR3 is CASSPSKPGEGGELFF. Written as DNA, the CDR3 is TGTGCCAGCAGTCCCTCGAAGCCGGGGGAAGGCGGGGAGCTGTTTTTT. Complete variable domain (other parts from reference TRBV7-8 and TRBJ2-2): GAGVSQSPRYKVAKRGQDVALRCDPISGHVSLFWYQQALGQGPEFLTYFQNEAQLDKSGLPSDRFFAERPEGSVSTLKIQRTQQEDSAVYLCASSPSKPGEGGELFFGEGSRLTVL.